The clone carrying this T cell receptor beta chain was detected ten times or more. Antigen: not known. MiXCR, run by TCRdb on the 5' RACE reads, gives a single entry per CDR3 protein. The sample yields 150,000 to 200,000 distinct CDR3 sequences, roughly 9% seen once. The CDR3 spans 14 residues. Germline V gene data show CDR1 as SEHNR and CDR2 as FQNEAQ (reference sequence). Trimming at V came to 5 bases and at J to 12 bases, leaving 10 bases not matched to a gene. The sample belongs to a study of T cells after yellow fever vaccination. Points from the study as a whole: Once the booster was given, most primary-vaccination clones reappeared, at 95% to 97% for CD4 and roughly 90% for CD8.

Sequences were derived from CD8+ T cells sorted from PBMCs, sampled 45 days after the yellow fever booster vaccination. The J gene is TRBJ2-1, the V gene TRBV7-9; TRBD2 agrees at 10 bases. The receptor was isolated from a man aged 18 to 29 who received the YFV17D yellow fever vaccine. DNA for the CDR3: TGTGCCAGCAGCACCATCGACCAGCGGGGGGGGCAGTTCTTC. It encodes CASSTIDQRGGQFF.